These 10 T cell receptor beta chains were all obtained from the same sample, sequenced in a study of blood T cell repertoires in COVID-19. Generated by immunoSEQ multiplex PCR, the TCRdb table keeps only in-frame clones and is missing some. The sample includes 150,000 to 200,000 clones, roughly four fifths seen only once; the top ten take about 6%. The sequenced material came from peripheral blood. The source is a woman in her forties with acute or convalescent COVID-19.

In this sample, this clone turned up once. The chain recombines TRBV9 with TRBJ2-5; tentative D call: TRBD2 (6 bases). CDR3 length equals 13 residues. Trimming pared 1 base from V and 4 bases from J, leaving 8 bases between. Germline V gene data show CDR1 as SGDLS and CDR2 as YYNGEE. CDR3 sequence reads: CASSVKAGETQYF. CDR3 DNA: TGTGCCAGCAGCGTAAAAGCGGGAGAGACCCAGTACTTC.

In its sample, this clone was seen a few times. V is TRBV24-1 and J is TRBJ1-5; D is undetermined. V lost 6 bases and J 11 bases, leaving 16 bases between the germline ends. This CDR3 has 13 amino acids. Looked up from germline, CDR1 is KGHDR and CDR2 is SFDVKD. The CDR3 DNA reads as TGTGCCACCAGTAGTGAGTTATTTGGTACCCAGCATTTT. Its protein is CATSSELFGTQHF.

The chain recombines TRBV19 with TRBJ1-5, with D possibly TRBD1 on 5 matching bases. Per the germline V gene, CDR1 is LNHDA and CDR2 is SQIVND (reference sequence). Trimming took 6 bases from V and 0 from J, leaving 12 bases between them. There are 15 residues in the CDR3. CDR3 nucleotides: TGTGCCAGTAGCCCAGACAGTTATAGCAATCAGCCCCAGCATTTT. This sequence encodes CASSPDSYSNQPQHF.

The chain links TRBV28 to TRBJ1-2, with 8 bases identical to TRBD1. The CDR3 extends over 15 amino acids. CDR1 and CDR2 from the germline V gene are MDHEN and SYDVKM. V was clipped by 5 bases and J by 2 bases; unmatched bases: 7. The CDR3 loop reads CASSPPDRANYGYTF. CDR3 nucleotides: TGTGCCAGCAGTCCGCCGGACAGGGCCAACTATGGCTACACCTTC.

V gene TRBV20-1 combines with J gene TRBJ2-7; no definite D call. Germline V CDR1 and CDR2: DFQATT, SNEGSKA (reference sequence). V lost 3 bases and J 8 bases, leaving 8 bases between the germline ends. CDR3 size: 10 residues. CDR3 residues: CSASKEQQYF. CDR3 sequence (DNA): TGCAGTGCTAGTAAGGAGCAGCAGTACTTC.

Only one count was recorded for this clone. The V gene is TRBV18, the J gene TRBJ2-7; TRBD1 is a possible D gene (6 bases). V was pared by 4 bases and J by 2 bases, with 9 bases between. CDR1 KGHSH and CDR2 LQKENI come from the germline V gene. CDR3 size: 13 residues. CDR3 residues: CASSLDRTYEQYF. The CDR3, as DNA: TGTGCCAGCTCACTCGACAGGACCTACGAGCAGTACTTC. The full variable domain, with the rest looked up from reference TRBV18 and TRBJ2-7, is NAGVMQNPRHLVRRRGQEARLRCSPMKGHSHVYWYRQLPEEGLKFMVYLQKENIIDESGMPKERFSAEFPKEGPSILRIQQVVRGDSAAYFCASSLDRTYEQYFGPGTRLTVT.

This chain's CDR3 is CASSHTWGLGNIQYF. The CDR3 region has the DNA TGCGCCAGCAGCCACACTTGGGGGCTCGGAAACATTCAGTACTTC. The chain is built from TRBV4-1 and TRBJ2-4, with D perhaps matching TRBD1 (6 bases). Per the germline V gene, CDR1 is MGHRA and CDR2 is YSYEKL. V was trimmed by 3 bases and J by 6 bases, leaving 15 bases between them. The CDR3 length is 15 residues.

The V call is TRBV28, the J call TRBJ1-6; 7 nucleotides agree with TRBD1. Trimming cost V 5 bases and J 8 bases; bases outside gene matches: 6. This CDR3 is built from 14 residues. Germline V gene lookup returns CDR1 MDHEN and CDR2 SYDVKM. The CDR3 sequence: CASSPGGPYSPLHF. The CDR3 DNA reads TGTGCCAGCAGTCCAGGGGGACCCTATTCACCCCTCCACTTT.

The genes are TRBV12-2 and TRBJ1-1. TRBV12-2 is a recognized pseudogene. There are 14 residues in the CDR3. This chain's CDR3 is CASRLGTGRRGAFF. The CDR3 DNA is TGTGCAAGTCGCTTAGGGACCGGACGAAGAGGGGCTTTCTTT.

The CDR3: CASSLVLRGGNEQFF. CDR3 DNA sequence: TGTGCCAGCAGCTTAGTTCTGCGGGGGGGCAATGAGCAGTTCTTC. The chain carries TRBV11-2 and TRBJ2-1, with 9 bases that match TRBD2. Per the germline V gene, CDR1 is SGHAT and CDR2 is FQNNGV. Trimming cost V 1 base and J 6 bases; bases outside gene matches: 4. This CDR3 is 15 amino acids long.